A single sample gave rise to the 2 T cell receptor beta chains below, sequenced in a study of blood T cell repertoires in COVID-19. Clones were read by immunoSEQ multiplex PCR, and TCRdb kept only the in-frame ones, dropping some. The table records some 140,000 clones, approximately 86% of them present only once. Material: peripheral blood. The receptors shown here come from a woman between 45 and 60 years old who had recovered from COVID-19.

This clone showed up just once. V and J are TRBV6-5 and TRBJ2-3, with 15 bases fitting TRBD2. Germline V gene data show CDR1 as MNHEY and CDR2 as SVGAGI. J lost 7 bases, V lost 6 bases, and 5 bases had no gene match. The length of the CDR3 is 15 residues. CDR3 protein: CASSKGLAGGYTQYF. Written as DNA, the CDR3 is TGTGCCAGCAGCAAGGGACTAGCGGGAGGTTATACGCAGTATTTT.

CDR3 loop: CAWIHRGVIGELFF. Here the CDR3 DNA reads TGTGCCTGGATCCACAGGGGGGTCATCGGGGAGCTGTTTTTT. The rearrangement links TRBV30 to TRBJ2-2; 8 nucleotides agree with TRBD1. The V segment lost 4 bases and the J segment 7 bases; nucleotides outside the gene matches: 8. Germline-derived CDR1 and CDR2 are GTSNPN and SVGIG (reference sequence). This CDR3 has 14 residues. Filled out from reference TRBV30 and TRBJ2-2, the complete variable domain reads SQTIHQWPATLVQPVGSPLSLECTVEGTSNPNLYWYRQAAGRGLQLLFYSVGIGQISSEVPQNLSASRPQDRQFILSSKKLLLSDSGFYLCAWIHRGVIGELFFGEGSRLTVL.